This TCR beta chain is from a study of OX40 agonist ivuxolimab in advanced cancers. Regarding the complete study: Ivuxolimab was an agonistic, fully human IgG2 monoclonal antibody directed against OX40 (CD134), a costimulatory receptor. The point of sequencing TCRbeta in the periphery was to test whether ivuxolimab changed TCR sequence diversity and drove clonal T-cell expansion. Of the roughly 52 dose-escalation patients, hepatocellular carcinoma was present in about 20, melanoma in roughly 15, renal cell carcinoma in 9 and head and neck cancer in 9. Intravenous ivuxolimab was administered to patients every 2 weeks at six dose levels: 0.01, 0.1, 0.3, 1.5, 3 and 10 mg/kg. In the dose-escalation cohort, more than 75% of patients were male, and the mean age was approximately 60 years, with a range of 23 to 79. The paper covers the monotherapy dose-escalation part of the phase I ivuxolimab trial, which included N ≈ 50 patients. Partial responses occurred in three dose-escalation patients, of whom one had hepatocellular carcinoma and two had cutaneous melanoma. Prior anti-PD-1, anti-PD-L1 or anti-CTLA-4 therapy was permitted, and checkpoint inhibitors had been received by less than 45% of dose-escalation patients.

The trial excluded patients who had a history of autoimmune disease or were on systemic immunosuppression. Peripheral blood for TCR sequencing was collected from all dose cohorts at baseline, on cycle 4 day 1, and on cycle 7 day 1. The samples were taken from a phase I, first-in-human, multicenter, open-label dose-escalation trial of ivuxolimab. Adults with locally advanced or metastatic melanoma, renal cell, hepatocellular, or head and neck squamous cell carcinoma were enrolled in the trial. Before TCR sequencing, CD4+ and CD8+ T cells were separately sorted from peripheral blood. A note on this clone: Its antigen has not been determined. Base qualities are not provided; no much larger clone lies one nucleotide away.

What the research found in general, with its limitations: After ivuxolimab, more expanded clones were found on average in CD8+ T cells than in CD4+ T cells. Which antigens the clonally expanded peripheral T cells were specific for was not determined. Low levels of normalized T-cell clonal expansion were also seen in some patients who did not respond. At doses of 0.1 to 3.0 mg/kg, clonal expansion of both CD4+ and CD8+ blood T cells was observed from baseline to week 6. In the 0.1-3.0 mg/kg groups, partial responders were among the patients with the lowest normalized peripheral clonal expansion, particularly in CD8+ T cells.

For sequencing of the TCRbeta CDR3 region, genomic DNA was extracted from the sorted cells. TCRbeta CDR3 regions were sequenced using the immunoSEQ Assay. TCRdb's version of the immuneACCESS table is confined to in-frame rearrangements and falls short of the full clone set. An unresolved V gene accounts for under half of the shortfall where checked; the remainder is of unknown origin. In this sample the table shows more than 50,000 clones, around 87% of which occur a single time. The biggest ten clones account for around 5.2% of the sample. Relative to germline, V is 4 bases shorter and J is 0 bases shorter, with 8 bases between their ends. CDR1 SGHRS and CDR2 YFSETQ were looked up in the germline V gene. The CDR3 goes from the cysteine to the phenylalanine over 15 residues. Only the CDR3 portion is preserved as DNA: 45 bases, with reading frame beginning at the first base.

The rearrangement combines TRBV5-1 with TRBJ2-6; a confident D gene designation cannot be given. The sequence derives from an adult with an advanced solid tumor such as melanoma, head and neck, liver or kidney cancer. Sequencing was performed on CD4+ or CD8+ T cells sorted from blood, taken in a trial of the OX40 agonist ivuxolimab. CDR3 loop: CASSPAVSGANVLTF. The DNA is as follows: TGCGCCAGCAGCCCCGCCGTCTCTGGGGCCAACGTCCTGACTTTC.